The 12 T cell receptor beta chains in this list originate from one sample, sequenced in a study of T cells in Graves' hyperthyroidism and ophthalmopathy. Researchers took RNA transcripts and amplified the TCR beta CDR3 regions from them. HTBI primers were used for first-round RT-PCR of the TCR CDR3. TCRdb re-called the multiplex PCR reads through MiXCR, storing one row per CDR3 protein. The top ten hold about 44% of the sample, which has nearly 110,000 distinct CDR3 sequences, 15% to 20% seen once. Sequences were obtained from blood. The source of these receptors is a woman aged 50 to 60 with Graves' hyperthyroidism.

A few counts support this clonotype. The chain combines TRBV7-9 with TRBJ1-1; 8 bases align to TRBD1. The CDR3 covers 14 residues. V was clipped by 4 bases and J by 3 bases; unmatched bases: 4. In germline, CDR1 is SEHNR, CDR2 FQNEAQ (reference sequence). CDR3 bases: TGTGCCAGCAGCTCCCGGACAGGGTACACTGAAGCTTTCTTT. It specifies CASSSRTGYTEAFF.

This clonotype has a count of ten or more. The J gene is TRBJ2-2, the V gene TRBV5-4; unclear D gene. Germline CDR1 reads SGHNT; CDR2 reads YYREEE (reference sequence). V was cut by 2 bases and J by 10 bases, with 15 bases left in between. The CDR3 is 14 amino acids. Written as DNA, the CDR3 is TGTGCCAGCAGCTTAGAAAGCACAGCAGCGGAGCTGTTTTTT. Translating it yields CASSLESTAAELFF.

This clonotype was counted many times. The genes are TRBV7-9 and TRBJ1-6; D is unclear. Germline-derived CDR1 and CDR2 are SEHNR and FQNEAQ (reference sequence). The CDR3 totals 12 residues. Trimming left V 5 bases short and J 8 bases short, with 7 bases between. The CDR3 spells CASSRGDSPLHF. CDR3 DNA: TGTGCCAGCAGCCGAGGCGATTCACCCCTCCACTTT.

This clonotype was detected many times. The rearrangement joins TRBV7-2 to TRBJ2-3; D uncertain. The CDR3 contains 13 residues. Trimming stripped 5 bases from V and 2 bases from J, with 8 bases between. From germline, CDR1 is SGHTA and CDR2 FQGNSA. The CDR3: CASSRAPTDTQYF. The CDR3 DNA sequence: TGTGCCAGCAGCAGGGCCCCCACAGATACGCAGTATTTT.

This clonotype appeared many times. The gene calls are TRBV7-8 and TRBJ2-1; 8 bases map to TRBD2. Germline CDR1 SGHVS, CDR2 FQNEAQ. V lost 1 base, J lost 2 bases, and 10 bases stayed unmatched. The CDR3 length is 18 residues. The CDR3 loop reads CASSLEGTGGLPYNEQFF. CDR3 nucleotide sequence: TGTGCCAGCAGCTTAGAGGGAACGGGAGGGCTGCCCTACAATGAGCAGTTCTTC.

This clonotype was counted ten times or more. CDR3 DNA sequence: TGCAGTGCTAGGGACACTACTAACTATGGCTACACCTTC. Its protein product is CSARDTTNYGYTF. The chain combines TRBV20-1 with TRBJ1-2; D perhaps matches TRBD1 (5 bases). From germline, CDR1 is DFQATT and CDR2 SNEGSKA (reference sequence). There are 13 residues in the CDR3. V lost 3 bases and J 0 bases, leaving 8 bases between the germline ends.

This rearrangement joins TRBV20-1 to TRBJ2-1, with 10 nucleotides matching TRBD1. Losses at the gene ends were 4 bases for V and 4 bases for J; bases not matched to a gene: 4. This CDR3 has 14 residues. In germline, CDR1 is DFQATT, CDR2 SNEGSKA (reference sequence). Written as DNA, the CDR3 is TGCAGTGCTATTTGGGACAGGGGATACAATGAGCAGTTCTTC. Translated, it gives CSAIWDRGYNEQFF.

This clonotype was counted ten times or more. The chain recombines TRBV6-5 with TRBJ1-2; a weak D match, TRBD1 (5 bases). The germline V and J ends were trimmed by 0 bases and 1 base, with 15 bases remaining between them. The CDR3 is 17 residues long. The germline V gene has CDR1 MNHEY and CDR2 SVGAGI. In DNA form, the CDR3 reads TGTGCCAGCAGTTACTCGGAAACTAGGGGCATTAACTATGGCTACACCTTC. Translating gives CASSYSETRGINYGYTF.

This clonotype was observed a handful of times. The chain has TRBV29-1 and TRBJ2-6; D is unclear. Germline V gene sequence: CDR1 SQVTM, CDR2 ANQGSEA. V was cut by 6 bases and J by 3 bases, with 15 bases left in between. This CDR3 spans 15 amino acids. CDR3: CSVLDVGYGANVLTF. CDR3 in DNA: TGCAGCGTCCTGGATGTGGGGTATGGGGCCAACGTCCTGACTTTC.

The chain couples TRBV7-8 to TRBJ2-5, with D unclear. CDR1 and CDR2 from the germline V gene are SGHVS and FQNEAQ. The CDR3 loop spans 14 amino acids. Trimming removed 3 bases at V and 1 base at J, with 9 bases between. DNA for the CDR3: TGTGCCAGCAGCTTTTATGAACTCCAAGAGACCCAGTACTTC. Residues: CASSFYELQETQYF.

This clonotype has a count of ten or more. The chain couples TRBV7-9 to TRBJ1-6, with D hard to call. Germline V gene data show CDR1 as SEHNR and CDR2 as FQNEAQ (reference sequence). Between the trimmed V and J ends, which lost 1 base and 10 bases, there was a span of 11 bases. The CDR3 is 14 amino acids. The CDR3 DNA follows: TGTGCCAGCAGCTTAGAGATGAGGGTCTCACCCCTCCACTTT. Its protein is CASSLEMRVSPLHF.

The CDR3 sequence: CASSPPSGRSYEQYF. The CDR3, as DNA: TGTGCCAGCAGTCCCCCTAGCGGGAGATCGTACGAGCAGTACTTC. This chain links TRBV28 with TRBJ2-7; TRBD2 matches 10 bases. Germline-derived CDR1 and CDR2 are MDHEN and SYDVKM. V trimming: 5 bases; J trimming: 4 bases; junction bases outside the gene matches: 8. The CDR3 spans 15 residues.